The 30 T cell receptor beta chains in this list originate from one sample, sequenced in a study of OX40 agonist ivuxolimab in advanced cancers. Generated by immunoSEQ multiplex PCR, the TCRdb table keeps only in-frame clones and is missing some. The sample has approximately 69,000 clones; about four fifths are singletons. Here the sequenced sample was CD4+ or CD8+ T cells sorted from blood, taken in a trial of the OX40 agonist ivuxolimab. These receptors all come from an adult with an advanced solid tumor such as melanoma, head and neck, liver or kidney cancer.

J is TRBJ2-2 and V is TRBV21-1; the table gives TRBD2 as D, unverified against the DNA. TRBV21-1 is assigned pseudogene status. This CDR3 contains 17 residues. CDR3 amino acids: CASSKVRLAGNTGELFF. The DNA of the CDR3 is TGTGCCAGCAGCAAAGTGCGGCTAGCGGGGAACACCGGGGAGCTGTTTTTT.

The rearrangement links TRBV29-1 to TRBJ1-4; D gene unclear. V lost 6 bases, J lost 0 bases, and 8 bases lay in between. The V gene's germline CDR1 is SQVTM and CDR2 ANQGSEA. The CDR3 has 13 amino acids. The CDR3 region has the DNA TGCAGCGTCCAGGACGCAACTAATGAAAAACTGTTTTTT. Translated: CSVQDATNEKLFF.

The gene calls are TRBV4-3 and TRBJ2-1, with D uncertain. V lost 0 bases and J lost 9, with 9 bases in between. Germline V lookup: CDR1 LGHNA, CDR2 YSLEER. This CDR3 comprises 13 residues. CDR3 residues: CASSQDNLGEQFF. Here the CDR3 DNA reads TGCGCCAGCAGCCAAGATAATCTTGGTGAGCAGTTCTTC.

This clone was detected only a few times. The chain uses TRBV5-1 and TRBJ2-4; D is uncertain. The length of the CDR3 is 14 residues. V shed 2 bases and J shed 0 bases, with 6 bases lying between them. Germline CDR1 and CDR2: SGHRS and YFSETQ. The CDR3 nucleotides are TGCGCCAGCAGCTTCTCACTAGCCAAAAACATTCAGTACTTC. Translation: CASSFSLAKNIQYF.

V and J are TRBV9 and TRBJ1-4; D is perhaps TRBD1 (5 bases). Germline V gene sequence: CDR1 SGDLS, CDR2 YYNGEE. CDR3 length equals 16 residues. The V and J ends lost 4 bases and 0 bases respectively, with 13 bases between them. CDR3 amino acids: CASSPSATATNEKLFF. CDR3 nucleotide sequence: TGTGCCAGCAGCCCCAGTGCGACAGCAACTAATGAAAAACTGTTTTTT.

This clone has just one count. The chain combines TRBV29-1 with TRBJ2-7; TRBD1 aligns across 8 bases. CDR3 length equals 15 residues. CDR1 is SQVTM and CDR2 is ANQGSEA in the germline V gene. J gave up 5 bases and V 7 bases, and 16 bases lay outside the gene matches. Here the CDR3 reads CSASSPDRVPHEQYF. The CDR3 DNA follows: TGCAGCGCCTCATCCCCGGACAGGGTTCCCCACGAGCAGTACTTC.

This rearrangement joins TRBV7-6 to TRBJ1-4; no definite D call. The CDR3 length is 13 residues. The V and J ends lost 0 bases and 3 bases respectively, with 2 bases between them. Germline lookup yields CDR1 SGHVS and CDR2 FNYEAQ. For the CDR3, the DNA is TGTGCCAGCAGCTTAGCGGCTAATGAAAAACTGTTTTTT. Translation: CASSLAANEKLFF.

The CDR3 region is CASSQDEVTMGTDTQYF. The DNA for the CDR3 is TGTGCCAGCAGCCAAGATGAAGTTACTATGGGCACAGATACGCAGTATTTT. V usage is TRBV14 and J usage is TRBJ2-3; no definite D call. The CDR3 length is 17 residues. Trimming cost V 0 bases and J 1 base, with 14 bases left between them. Germline CDR1 is SGHDN and CDR2 is FVKESK.

The rearrangement uses TRBV5-1 and TRBJ2-2; weak D call: TRBD1 (6 bases). Germline V lookup: CDR1 SGHRS, CDR2 YFSETQ. The CDR3 contains 14 residues. The germline V and J ends were trimmed by 3 bases and 7 bases, with 13 bases remaining between them. Here the CDR3 reads CASSSLEGDGELFF. In DNA form, the CDR3 reads TGCGCCAGCAGCTCTCTCGAGGGGGACGGGGAGCTGTTTTTT.

The rearrangement joins TRBV7-2 to TRBJ1-1; 7 positions agree with TRBD1. Germline V gives CDR1 SGHTA, CDR2 FQGNSA. The V gene end was trimmed by 4 bases and the J gene end by 6 bases; junction bases not matched to a gene: 8. The CDR3 is 14 amino acids. CDR3 in DNA: TGTGCCAGCAGCTCCTTATCTACAGGGGCTGAAGCTTTCTTT. Translation gives CASSSLSTGAEAFF.

The chain is built from TRBV6-5 and TRBJ1-4, with D possibly TRBD1 on 5 matching bases. Germline CDR1 MNHEY, CDR2 SVGAGI. The CDR3 contains 14 residues. Trimming removed 4 bases from V and 13 bases from J, with 19 bases in between. The CDR3, as DNA: TGTGCCAGCAGTTCCGGGACTTTCCCCGGAGCACTGTTTTTT. Translation gives CASSSGTFPGALFF.

V gene TRBV11-2 combines with J gene TRBJ1-5; possible D gene TRBD1, 6 bases. The germline V and J ends were trimmed by 0 bases and 4 bases, with 10 bases remaining between them. The CDR3 length is 15 residues. Germline CDR1 SGHAT, CDR2 FQNNGV. This CDR3 is CASSLDGQGNQPQHF. CDR3 bases: TGTGCCAGCAGCTTAGATGGGCAGGGGAATCAGCCCCAGCATTTT.

The sample holds a few counts of this clone. V gene TRBV9 combines with J gene TRBJ2-7, with D hard to call. CDR1 SGDLS and CDR2 YYNGEE come from the germline V gene. The CDR3 contains 16 residues. Trimming stripped 0 bases from V and 2 bases from J, with 15 bases between. The CDR3 region has the DNA TGTGCCAGCAGCGTAGGATTATTGAGAGGCACCTACGAGCAGTACTTC. This translates into CASSVGLLRGTYEQYF.

The chain has TRBV6-5 and TRBJ1-1, with a possible D match to TRBD1 (6 bases). Between the trimmed V and J ends, which lost 2 bases and 10 bases, there was a span of 14 bases. This CDR3 region has 13 residues. CDR1 and CDR2 (germline): MNHEY, SVGAGI. The CDR3, as DNA: TGTGCCAGCAGTTACGAGGGGCAGGGGACAGCTTTCTTT. It encodes CASSYEGQGTAFF.

This clone has only a few counts. CDR3 amino acids: CASSYSREPGHEQYF. The DNA of the CDR3 is TGTGCCAGCAGTTACTCGAGAGAGCCGGGCCACGAGCAGTACTTC. The chain is built from TRBV6-5 and TRBJ2-7; D uncertain. The V gene lost 0 bases and the J gene lost 5 bases, with 14 bases spanning the gap. This CDR3 has 15 amino acids. The germline V gene has CDR1 MNHEY and CDR2 SVGAGI.

This chain connects TRBV5-6 to TRBJ1-5, with 9 bases lining up with TRBD1. CDR3 length: 14 residues. The V segment lost 3 bases and the J segment 4 bases; nucleotides outside the gene matches: 2. Per the germline V gene, CDR1 is SGHDT and CDR2 is YYEEEE. The DNA for the CDR3 is TGTGCCAGCAGCTCGGACAGGGGAAATCAGCCCCAGCATTTT. It encodes CASSSDRGNQPQHF. Complete variable domain (other parts from reference TRBV5-6 and TRBJ1-5): DAGVTQSPTHLIKTRGQQVTLRCSPKSGHDTVSWYQQALGQGPQFIFQYYEEEERQRGNFPDRFSGHQFPNYSSELNVNALLLGDSALYLCASSSDRGNQPQHFGDGTRLSIL.

This chain uses TRBV9 with TRBJ2-7; 11 bases align to TRBD1. Germline V CDR1 and CDR2: SGDLS, YYNGEE. V gave up 5 bases and J gave up 7 bases; unmatched junction bases: 5. The CDR3 runs to 13 residues. The CDR3 DNA reads TGTGCCAGCAGTTTTGGGACAGGGGGGGAGCAGTACTTC. This sequence encodes CASSFGTGGEQYF.

This clone was detected once. The V gene is TRBV5-8, the J gene TRBJ2-5, with TRBD1 identical over 11 bases. The J call may be in error: the DNA end matches TRBJ2-7 better. The CDR3 is 14 amino acids. Germline assignment: CDR1 SGHTS and CDR2 YDEGEE. This chain's CDR3 is CASSSGQGAYEQYF. In DNA form, the CDR3 reads TGTGCCAGCAGCTCGGGACAGGGGGCCTACGAGCAGTACTTC.

Only a few counts were recorded for this clone. The rearrangement links TRBV2 to TRBJ2-7, with D perhaps matching TRBD1 (7 bases). The CDR3 extends over 17 amino acids. The V end was cut by 4 bases, the J end by 4 bases, with 23 bases between. Germline CDR1 and CDR2: SNHLY and FYNNEI. The CDR3 DNA reads TGTGCCAGCAGTGTTTTACAGGGGACTGAAAACTCTTACGAGCAGTACTTC. This encodes CASSVLQGTENSYEQYF.

The chain combines TRBV7-9 with TRBJ2-1; 7 bases fit TRBD2. This CDR3 has 17 amino acids. Germline V gene sequence: CDR1 SEHNR, CDR2 FQNEAQ (reference sequence). With V trimmed by 2 bases and J by 0 bases, 7 bases remained unmatched. The CDR3 DNA follows: TGTGCCAGCAGCTTATATAGCGGGCTTCACTCCTACAATGAGCAGTTCTTC. Translation: CASSLYSGLHSYNEQFF.

The V gene is TRBV29-1, the J gene TRBJ2-7; 7 nucleotides agree with TRBD1. V dropped 5 bases and J dropped 6; count of bases not matched to a gene: 10. Germline CDR1 reads SQVTM; CDR2 reads ANQGSEA. This CDR3 is built from 13 residues. This CDR3 is CSVRSTGLSEQYF. The CDR3 DNA sequence: TGCAGCGTTCGATCGACAGGGCTCTCCGAGCAGTACTTC.

The genes are TRBV7-2 and TRBJ1-6, with TRBD1 identical over 11 bases. Trimming took 6 bases from V and 5 from J; bases not matched to a gene: 6. Germline CDR1 is SGHTA and CDR2 is FQGNSA. The CDR3 totals 16 residues. DNA of the CDR3: TGTGCCAGCAGAGGACAGGGGGCGCGAGATAATTCACCCCTCCACTTT. It yields the protein CASRGQGARDNSPLHF.

Many counts were recorded for this clone. The genes are TRBV9 and TRBJ2-1, with 12 bases identical to TRBD2. V shed 3 bases, J shed 6 bases, and the junction held 7 bases outside the gene matches. Germline V gene sequence: CDR1 SGDLS, CDR2 YYNGEE. The CDR3 contains 16 residues. CDR3 nucleotide sequence: TGTGCCAGCAGCGCTCGCACTAGCGGGAGGAGCAATGAGCAGTTCTTC. Protein product: CASSARTSGRSNEQFF.

This chain joins TRBV7-9 and TRBJ1-1; D gene ambiguous. The CDR3 covers 14 residues. V was cut by 4 bases and J by 0 bases, with 9 bases left in between. Germline assignment: CDR1 SEHNR and CDR2 FQNEAQ (reference sequence). The CDR3 loop is CASSWLGMNTEAFF. The CDR3 coding sequence is TGTGCCAGCAGCTGGCTTGGGATGAACACTGAAGCTTTCTTT. Supplemented by reference TRBV7-9 and TRBJ1-1, the full variable domain reads DTGVSQNPRHKITKRGQNVTFRCDPISEHNRLYWYRQTLGQGPEFLTYFQNEAQLEKSRLLSDRFSAERPKGSFSTLEIQRTEQGDSAMYLCASSWLGMNTEAFFGQGTRLTVV.

The chain uses TRBV19 and TRBJ2-1; D may match TRBD1 or TRBD2 (6 bases each). V was trimmed by 2 bases and J by 7 bases, leaving 9 bases between them. The length of the CDR3 is 13 residues. Germline CDR1 is LNHDA and CDR2 is SQIVND (reference sequence). CDR3 amino acids: CASSIQGRNEQFF. CDR3 DNA sequence: TGTGCCAGTAGTATACAGGGGAGGAATGAGCAGTTCTTC.

J is TRBJ2-2 and V is TRBV2; D may be TRBD1 (5 bases). Germline CDR1 SNHLY, CDR2 FYNNEI. Trimming left V 3 bases short and J 7 bases short, with 15 bases between. The CDR3 consists of 15 residues. This CDR3 reads CASSDPPRVIGELFF. The DNA of the CDR3 is TGTGCCAGCAGTGACCCGCCCAGGGTCATCGGGGAGCTGTTTTTT.

The chain employs TRBV28 and TRBJ1-2, with D maybe TRBD1 (5 bases). The CDR3 spans 18 residues. The germline gives CDR1 MDHEN, CDR2 SYDVKM. V was shortened by 6 bases and J by 1 base, with 24 bases between the two germline ends. The CDR3 is CASSLTREAMGLNYGYTF. The DNA of the CDR3 is TGTGCCAGCAGCCTGACGAGGGAGGCTATGGGGCTTAACTATGGCTACACCTTC.

This clone came up once. This chain links TRBV18 with TRBJ2-3; TRBD2 is a possible D gene (6 bases). Germline V lookup: CDR1 KGHSH, CDR2 LQKENI. CDR3 size: 14 residues. The V end was cut by 3 bases, the J end by 7 bases, with 14 bases between. The CDR3 loop reads CASSPTAGRNTQYF. CDR3 coding DNA: TGTGCCAGCTCACCCACAGCGGGCAGAAATACGCAGTATTTT.

This chain connects TRBV7-3 to TRBJ2-1; TRBD2 matches 7 bases. J lost 3 bases, V lost 0 bases, and 8 bases had no gene match. CDR1 is SGHTA, CDR2 FQGTGA, per germline. This CDR3 region has 17 residues. CDR3 sequence reads: CASSLTRLGEGYNEQFF. Here the CDR3 DNA reads TGTGCCAGCAGCTTAACCCGTTTGGGGGAGGGCTACAATGAGCAGTTCTTC.

CDR3 loop: CASSQLVLGGEQFF. The CDR3, as DNA: TGCGCCAGCAGCCAATTAGTTCTGGGGGGGGAGCAGTTCTTC. This rearrangement joins TRBV4-3 to TRBJ2-1, with 7 bases identical to TRBD2. Germline V gene sequence: CDR1 LGHNA, CDR2 YSLEER. The CDR3 contains 14 residues. V lost 2 bases to trimming and J lost 10 bases; unmatched junction nucleotides: 8.